Described below is a single T cell receptor (beta chain) sequence and its context. This record belongs to a study of blood T cell repertoires in COVID-19. Study-level information: Some COVID-19 samples were acute and others convalescent; all came from the United States, Italy and Spain. T cells, B-cell-depleted T cells, or PBMCs supplied cDNA or gDNA.

V dropped 3 bases and J dropped 2; count of bases not matched to a gene: 4. CDR3 length: 15 amino acids. Germline V gives CDR1 SGHRS, CDR2 YFSETQ. Authors' analysis steps: Reference gene primers were amplified, and this amplification served to estimate nucleated cell counts. Profiling relied on immunoSEQ multiplex PCR, and the TCRdb table lists in-frame clones only, not all of them. V and J calls and clone size are copied from that table; D and trimming were computed from the DNA. The data contain about 140,000 clones, around 78% of them singletons. The rearrangement uses TRBV5-1 and TRBJ1-4, with 7 bases aligning to TRBD1. Sequencing input: peripheral blood. The receptor comes from an elderly woman with active or convalescent COVID-19. As DNA, the CDR3 is TGCGCCAGCAGCTCCGGACAGGTTACTAATGAAAAACTGTTTTTT. It translates to CASSSGQVTNEKLFF.